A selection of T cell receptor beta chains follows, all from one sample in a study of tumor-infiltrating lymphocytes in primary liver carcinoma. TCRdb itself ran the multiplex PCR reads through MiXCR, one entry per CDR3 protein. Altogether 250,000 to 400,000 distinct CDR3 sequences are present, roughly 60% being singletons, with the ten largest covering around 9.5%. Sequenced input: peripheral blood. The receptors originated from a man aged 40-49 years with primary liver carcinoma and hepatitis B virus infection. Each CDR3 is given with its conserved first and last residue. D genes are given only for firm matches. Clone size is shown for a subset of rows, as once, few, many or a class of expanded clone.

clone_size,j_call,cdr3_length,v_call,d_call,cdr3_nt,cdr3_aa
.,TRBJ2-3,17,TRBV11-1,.,TGTGCCAGCAGCTTCTCCTTGGGTAGCGGAAGCACAGATACACAGTATTTT,CASSFSLGSGSTDTQYF
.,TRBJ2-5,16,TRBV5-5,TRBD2,TGTGCCAGCAGGCTGACTAGCGGAAACCGACAAGAGACCCAGTACTTC,CASRLTSGNRQETQYF
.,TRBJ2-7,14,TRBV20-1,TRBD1,TGCAGTGCCACTGGTCCCGGGACAGGGAGCGAGCAGTACTTC,CSATGPGTGSEQYF
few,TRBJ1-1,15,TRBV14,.,TGTGCCAGCAGCCAACTACGACAGCGGAACACTGAAGCTTTCTTT,CASSQLRQRNTEAFF
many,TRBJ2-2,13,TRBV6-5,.,TGTGCCAGCTTTGGGGGTAACACCGGGGAGCTGTTTTTT,CASFGGNTGELFF
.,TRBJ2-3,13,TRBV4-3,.,TGCGCCTGCAACCAAGAAATGACAGATACGCAGTATTTT,CACNQEMTDTQYF
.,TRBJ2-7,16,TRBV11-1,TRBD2,TGTGTCAACAGCTTAGTCGTCGGGAGGGCGGAATACGAGCAGTACTTC,CVNSLVVGRAEYEQYF
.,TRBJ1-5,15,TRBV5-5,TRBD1,TGTACCAGCAGTTTGGGACAGGGAAGTAATCAGCCCCAGCATTTT,CTSSLGQGSNQPQHF
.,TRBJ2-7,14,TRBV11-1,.,TGTGCCAGCAGCCCGCCGCCATGGTACTACGAGCAGTACTTT,CASSPPPWYYEQYF
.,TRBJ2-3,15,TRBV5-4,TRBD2,TGTGCCAGCAGCTTGGGCCGGGGGGGCACAGATGCGCAGTATTTT,CASSLGRGGTDAQYF
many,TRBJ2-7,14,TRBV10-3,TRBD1,TGTGCCATCAGTTCTACAGGGGGCTCTCGGGAGCAGTACTTC,CAISSTGGSREQYF
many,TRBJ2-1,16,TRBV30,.,TGTGCCTGGAGCTCAGGAGGCCCGAGCTCCTACAATGAGCAGTTCTTC,CAWSSGGPSSYNEQFF
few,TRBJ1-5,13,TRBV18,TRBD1,TGTGCCAGCGGGGGACAGATTAATCAGCCCCAGCATTTT,CASGGQINQPQHF
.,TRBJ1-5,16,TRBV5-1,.,TGCACCAGCAGCCCCCTCCCGGGGGGGGGCAATCAGCCCCAACATTTT,CTSSPLPGGGNQPQHF
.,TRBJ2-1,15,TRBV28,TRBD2,TGTGCCGGCAGTCGTCGACTAGCGGGAGCCAATGAGCAGTTCTTC,CAGSRRLAGANEQFF
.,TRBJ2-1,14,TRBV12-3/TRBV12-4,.,TGTGCCGGCAGTTTAGGGACCAGAGGCAATGAGCAGTTCTTC,CAGSLGTRGNEQFF